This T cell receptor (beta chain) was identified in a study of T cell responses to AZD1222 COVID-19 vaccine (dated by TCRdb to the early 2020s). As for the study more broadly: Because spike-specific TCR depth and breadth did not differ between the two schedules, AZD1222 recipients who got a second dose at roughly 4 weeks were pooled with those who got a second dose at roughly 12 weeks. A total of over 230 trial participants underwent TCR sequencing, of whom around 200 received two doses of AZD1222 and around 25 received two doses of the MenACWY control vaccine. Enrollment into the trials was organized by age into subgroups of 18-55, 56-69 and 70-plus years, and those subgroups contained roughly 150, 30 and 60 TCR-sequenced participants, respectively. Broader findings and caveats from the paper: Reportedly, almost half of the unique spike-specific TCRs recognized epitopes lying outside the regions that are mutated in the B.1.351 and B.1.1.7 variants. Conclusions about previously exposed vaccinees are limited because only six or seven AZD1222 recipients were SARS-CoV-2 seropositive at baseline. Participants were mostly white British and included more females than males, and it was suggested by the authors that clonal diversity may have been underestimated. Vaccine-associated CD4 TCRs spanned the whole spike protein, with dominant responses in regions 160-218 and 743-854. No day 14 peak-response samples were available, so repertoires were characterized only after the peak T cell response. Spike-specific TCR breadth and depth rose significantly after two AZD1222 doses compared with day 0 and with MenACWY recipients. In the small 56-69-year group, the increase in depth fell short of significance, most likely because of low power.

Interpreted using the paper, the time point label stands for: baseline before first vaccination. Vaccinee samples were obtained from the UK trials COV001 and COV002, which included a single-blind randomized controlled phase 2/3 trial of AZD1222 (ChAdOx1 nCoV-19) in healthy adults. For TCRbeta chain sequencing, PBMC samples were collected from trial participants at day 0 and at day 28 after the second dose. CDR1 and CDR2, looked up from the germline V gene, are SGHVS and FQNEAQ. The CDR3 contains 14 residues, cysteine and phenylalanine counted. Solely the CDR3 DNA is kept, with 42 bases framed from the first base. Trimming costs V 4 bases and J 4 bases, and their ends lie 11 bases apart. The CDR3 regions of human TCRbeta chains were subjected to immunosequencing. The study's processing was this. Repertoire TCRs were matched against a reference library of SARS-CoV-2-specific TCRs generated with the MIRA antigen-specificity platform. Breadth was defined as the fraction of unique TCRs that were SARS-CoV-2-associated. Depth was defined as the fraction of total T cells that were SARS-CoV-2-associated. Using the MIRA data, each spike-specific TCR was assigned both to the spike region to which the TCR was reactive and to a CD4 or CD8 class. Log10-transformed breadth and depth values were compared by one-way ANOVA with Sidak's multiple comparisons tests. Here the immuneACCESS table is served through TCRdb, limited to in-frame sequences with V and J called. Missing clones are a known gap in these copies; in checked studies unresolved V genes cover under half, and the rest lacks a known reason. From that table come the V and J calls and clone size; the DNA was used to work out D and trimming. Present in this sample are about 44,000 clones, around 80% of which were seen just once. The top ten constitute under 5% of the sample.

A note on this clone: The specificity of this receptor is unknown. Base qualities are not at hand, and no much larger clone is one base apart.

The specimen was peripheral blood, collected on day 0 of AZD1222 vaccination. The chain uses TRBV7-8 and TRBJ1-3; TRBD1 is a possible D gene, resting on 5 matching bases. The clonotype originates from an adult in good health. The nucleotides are TGTGCCAGCAGCTCCGGGGGTAACGGAAACACCATATATTTT. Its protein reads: CASSSGGNGNTIYF.